The entry that follows covers one T cell receptor (beta chain) sequence. Antigen: not known. Germline V gene data show CDR1 as DFQATT and CDR2 as SNEGSKA (reference sequence). The CDR3 runs to 16 residues. The V gene end was trimmed by 6 bases and the J gene end by 3 bases; junction bases not matched to a gene: 12. These data come from a study of response to subunit inactivated influenza vaccine. Study findings and constraints: Authors suggested few new T cells are recruited by each seasonal influenza vaccination.

A single record per CDR3 protein comes from TCRdb applying MiXCR to the RT-PCR reads. The sample gives hundreds of thousands of distinct CDR3 sequences, around 18% of which show up once; 11% is in the top ten. The chain couples TRBV20-1 to TRBJ2-3, with 10 nucleotides matching TRBD2. This specimen was PBMCs from blood, taken roughly 5 days after vaccination. This receptor was taken from a middle-aged man who received an inactivated influenza vaccine. DNA of the CDR3: TGCAGTGCAACTATAGCGGGGGGAGGTCGTACAGATACGCAGTATTTT. It translates to CSATIAGGGRTDTQYF.